This is a list of T cell receptor beta chains from one sample in a study of CD8 T cells in ankylosing spondylitis. TCRdb fed the 5' RACE reads into MiXCR, producing one record per CDR3 protein. The table records 200,000 to 300,000 distinct CDR3 sequences, roughly a tenth of them present only once. Specimen: blood, either unsorted or a sorted T cell fraction (not recorded which). Source of these receptors: a male donor with ankylosing spondylitis or in good health (not recorded which). CDR3s include the opening cysteine and the closing phenylalanine or tryptophan. The D gene is left open where the match is weak. A row's size may be missing; if present it is once, few, many or a size class.

clone size: many
J gene: TRBJ1-5
D gene: .
V gene: TRBV20-1
CDR3 DNA: TGCAGTGCTAGCGCGACACCCAATAGCAATCAGCCCCAGCATTTT
CDR3 protein: CSASATPNSNQPQHF

clone size: many
J gene: TRBJ2-3
D gene: .
V gene: TRBV12-3/TRBV12-4
CDR3 DNA: TGTGCCAGCAGACCGGGACACAGCACAGATACGCAGTATTTT
CDR3 protein: CASRPGHSTDTQYF

clone size: .
J gene: TRBJ1-1
D gene: .
V gene: TRBV7-9
CDR3 DNA: TGTGCCAGCAGCTTCGGGGCGGGTGAAGCTTTCTTT
CDR3 protein: CASSFGAGEAFF

clone size: many
J gene: TRBJ2-3
D gene: TRBD2
V gene: TRBV5-1
CDR3 DNA: TGCGCCAGCAGCTTGGGGGCGGGAGGACTGGCAGATACGCAGTATTTT
CDR3 protein: CASSLGAGGLADTQYF

clone size: many
J gene: TRBJ2-1
D gene: .
V gene: TRBV6-1
CDR3 DNA: TGTGCCAGCAGTCTTCTTTGGGGGACCTACAATGAGCAGTTCTTC
CDR3 protein: CASSLLWGTYNEQFF

clone size: many
J gene: TRBJ1-1
D gene: TRBD1
V gene: TRBV27
CDR3 DNA: TGTGCCAGCATCGACAGGGGTGGCACTGAAGCTTTCTTT
CDR3 protein: CASIDRGGTEAFF

clone size: many
J gene: TRBJ2-1
D gene: .
V gene: TRBV5-1
CDR3 DNA: TGCGCCAGCAGCGGGGGGACAAGTTCAAATGAGCAGTTCTTC
CDR3 protein: CASSGGTSSNEQFF

clone size: many
J gene: TRBJ2-3
D gene: .
V gene: TRBV29-1
CDR3 DNA: TGCAGCGTTGGGGCATCCGATACGCAGTATTTT
CDR3 protein: CSVGASDTQYF

clone size: few
J gene: TRBJ1-1
D gene: .
V gene: TRBV2
CDR3 DNA: TGTGCCAGCGCGGCCCAGGGCATGAACACTGAAGCTTTCTTT
CDR3 protein: CASAAQGMNTEAFF

clone size: many
J gene: TRBJ2-1
D gene: .
V gene: TRBV28
CDR3 DNA: TGTGCCAGCGGCCTAGCGTACAATGAGCAGTTCTTC
CDR3 protein: CASGLAYNEQFF

clone size: .
J gene: TRBJ2-2
D gene: .
V gene: TRBV2
CDR3 DNA: TGTGCCAGCAGTGAAGCGCCAGGAAACACCGGGGAGCTGTTTTTT
CDR3 protein: CASSEAPGNTGELFF

clone size: many
J gene: TRBJ1-5
D gene: TRBD1
V gene: TRBV27
CDR3 DNA: TGTGCCAGCAGTTCGGGACAGGATTATCAGCCCCAGCATTTT
CDR3 protein: CASSSGQDYQPQHF

clone size: few
J gene: TRBJ2-1
D gene: .
V gene: TRBV20-1
CDR3 DNA: TGCAGTGCTAGGGGTACCCGTGCCAATGAGCAGTTCTTC
CDR3 protein: CSARGTRANEQFF

clone size: .
J gene: TRBJ2-5
D gene: TRBD2
V gene: TRBV20-1
CDR3 DNA: TGCAGTGCTAGTAAAGCGGGGGGATATAAAGAGACCCAGTACTTC
CDR3 protein: CSASKAGGYKETQYF

clone size: many
J gene: TRBJ2-3
D gene: TRBD1
V gene: TRBV18
CDR3 DNA: TGTGCCAGCTCACCCGACAGGGGTCTCACAGATACGCAGTATTTT
CDR3 protein: CASSPDRGLTDTQYF

clone size: many
J gene: TRBJ2-3
D gene: .
V gene: TRBV7-2
CDR3 DNA: TGTGCCAGCAGTCACCTCCGGGGTACTGATACGCAGTATTTT
CDR3 protein: CASSHLRGTDTQYF